The sequence of this T cell receptor (beta chain) was determined in a study of Graves' ophthalmopathy and Graves' hyperthyroidism. Amplified material comprised TCR beta CDR3 regions derived from RNA transcripts. HTBI primers were used in a first-round RT-PCR, which preceded a second-round multiplex PCR. MiXCR was run by TCRdb on the multiplex PCR reads, yielding one entry per CDR3 protein. Counted here are just over 600,000 distinct CDR3 sequences, 22% occurring once; the ten biggest clones make up approximately 7%. The receptor's source is a woman between 18 and 29 years old with stable Graves' hyperthyroidism. Some clones in this sample may be carry-over from other donors' samples. Input material: peripheral blood.

CDR3 in amino acids: CSASAGLGETQYF. Written as DNA, the CDR3 is TGCAGTGCTAGTGCAGGGCTCGGGGAGACCCAGTACTTC. The V gene is TRBV20-1, the J gene TRBJ2-5; TRBD1 might be the D (5 bases). Looked up from germline, CDR1 is DFQATT and CDR2 is SNEGSKA (reference sequence). The CDR3 totals 13 residues. V was clipped by 3 bases and J by 5 bases, with 13 bases between them.